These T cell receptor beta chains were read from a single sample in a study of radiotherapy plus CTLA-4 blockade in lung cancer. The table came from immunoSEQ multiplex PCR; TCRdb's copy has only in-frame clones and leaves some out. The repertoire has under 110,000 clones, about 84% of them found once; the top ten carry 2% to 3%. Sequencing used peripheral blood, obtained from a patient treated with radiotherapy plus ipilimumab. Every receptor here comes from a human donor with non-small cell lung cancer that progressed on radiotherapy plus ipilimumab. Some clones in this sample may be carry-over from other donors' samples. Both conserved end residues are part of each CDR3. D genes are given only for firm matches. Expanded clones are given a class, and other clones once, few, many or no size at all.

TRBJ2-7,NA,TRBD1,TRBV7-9,CASSSYRGSPDGEYF,TGTGCCAGCAGCTCGTACAGGGGATCCCCCGACGGAGAGTACTTC
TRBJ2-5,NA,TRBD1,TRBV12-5,CASGAGGYETQYF,TGTGCTAGTGGTGCAGGGGGTTATGAGACCCAGTACTTC
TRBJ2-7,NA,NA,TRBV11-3,CASTQSHEQYF,TGTGCCAGCACCCAATCACACGAGCAGTACTTC
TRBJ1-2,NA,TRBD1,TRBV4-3,CASSQDRGLGYTF,TGCGCCAGCAGCCAGGACAGGGGGCTCGGCTACACCTTC
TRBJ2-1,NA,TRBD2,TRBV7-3,CASSFSSGGLNEQFF,TGTGCCAGCAGCTTTTCTAGCGGGGGGCTCAATGAGCAGTTCTTC
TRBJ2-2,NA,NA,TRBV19,CASSPRGRTGELFF,TGTGCCAGTAGCCCCCGGGGGCGCACCGGGGAGCTGTTTTTT
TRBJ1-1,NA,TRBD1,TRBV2,CASSAGQGALMSEAFF,TGTGCCAGCAGCGCAGGACAGGGGGCACTAATGTCTGAAGCTTTCTTT
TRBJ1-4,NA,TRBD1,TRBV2,CASSGTGWGEKLFF,TGTGCCAGCAGCGGGACAGGGTGGGGCGAAAAACTGTTTTTT
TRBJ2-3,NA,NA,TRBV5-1,CASSPLVGVGTDTQYF,TGCGCCAGCAGCCCACTGGTCGGGGTTGGCACAGATACGCAGTATTTT
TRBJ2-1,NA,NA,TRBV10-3,CAISESRTESNEQFF,TGTGCCATCAGTGAGTCCCGGACCGAATCGAATGAGCAGTTCTTC
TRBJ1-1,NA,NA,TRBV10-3,CAISDLGLPTEAFF,TGTGCCATCAGTGATCTGGGGCTGCCCACTGAAGCTTTCTTT
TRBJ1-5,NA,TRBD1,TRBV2,CASGGQNSNQPQHF,TGTGCCAGCGGGGGACAGAATAGCAATCAGCCCCAGCATTTT
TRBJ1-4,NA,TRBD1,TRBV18,CASSPLFTNDREAKLFF,TGTGCCAGCTCACCACTCTTCACGAATGACAGGGAAGCGAAACTGTTTTTT
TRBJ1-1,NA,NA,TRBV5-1,CASHSGGTTNTEAFF,TGCGCCAGTCATTCGGGGGGGACAACGAACACTGAAGCTTTCTTT
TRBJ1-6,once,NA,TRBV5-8,CASSLRPGNNSPLHF,TGTGCCAGCAGCCTCCGGCCCGGGAATAATTCACCCCTCCACTTT
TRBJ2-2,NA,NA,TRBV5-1,CASSFSGTGELFF,TGCGCCAGCAGCTTTAGTGGAACCGGGGAGCTGTTTTTT
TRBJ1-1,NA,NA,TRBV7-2,CASSPVGRRNTEAFF,TGTGCCAGCAGCCCAGTGGGCAGAAGGAACACTGAAGCTTTCTTT
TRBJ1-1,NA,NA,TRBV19,CASSIGAGIEAFF,TGTGCCAGTAGTATAGGGGCAGGGATTGAAGCTTTCTTT
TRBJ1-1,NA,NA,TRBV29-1,CSVDRGNTEAFF,TGCAGCGTTGACAGGGGGAACACTGAAGCTTTCTTT
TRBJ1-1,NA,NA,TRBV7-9,CASSLVLGDTEAFF,TGTGCCAGCAGCTTAGTGCTGGGGGACACTGAAGCTTTCTTT
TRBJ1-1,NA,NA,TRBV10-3,CAISESPGHPRNTEAFF,TGTGCCATCAGTGAGTCGCCGGGACATCCAAGAAACACTGAAGCTTTCTTT
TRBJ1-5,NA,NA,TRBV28,CASSPRLGNQPQHF,TGTGCCAGCAGTCCCCGCTTAGGAAATCAGCCCCAGCATTTT
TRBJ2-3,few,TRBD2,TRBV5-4,CASSQGGGGASGTDTQYF,TGCGCCAGCAGCCAGGGAGGCGGGGGGGCCTCGGGCACAGATACGCAGTATTTT
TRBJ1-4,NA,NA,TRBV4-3,CASSQGRGNEKLFF,TGCGCCAGCAGCCAAGGTCGTGGGAATGAAAAACTGTTTTTT
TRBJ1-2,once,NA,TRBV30,CAWSVQRASPGVSNYGYTF,TGTGCCTGGAGTGTACAAAGGGCCTCCCCCGGAGTGAGTAACTATGGCTACACCTTC
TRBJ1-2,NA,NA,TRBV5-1,CASSLEPGLNYGYTF,TGCGCCAGCAGCTTGGAGCCAGGGTTGAACTATGGCTACACCTTC
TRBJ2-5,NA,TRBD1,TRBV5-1,CASSFGTGQETQYF,TGCGCCAGCAGCTTCGGGACAGGCCAAGAGACCCAGTACTTC
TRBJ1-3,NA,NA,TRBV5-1,CASSFSPPLGNTIYF,TGCGCCAGCAGCTTTTCTCCACCTCTTGGAAACACCATATATTTT
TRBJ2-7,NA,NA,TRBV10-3,CAISAQDPSYEQYF,TGTGCCATCAGTGCACAGGACCCCTCCTACGAGCAGTACTTC
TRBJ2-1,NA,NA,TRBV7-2,CASSLADQSSYNEQFF,TGTGCCAGCAGCTTAGCGGACCAGAGCTCCTACAATGAGCAGTTCTTC
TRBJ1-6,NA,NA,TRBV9,CASTLNTESPLHF,TGTGCCAGCACCCTCAATACGGAATCACCCCTCCACTTT
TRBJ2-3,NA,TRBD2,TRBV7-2,CASSLARASGGTDTQYF,TGTGCCAGCAGCTTAGCGCGGGCTAGCGGGGGCACAGATACGCAGTATTTT
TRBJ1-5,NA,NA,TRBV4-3,CASSQAAQGQPQHF,TGCGCCAGCAGCCAAGCAGCGCAGGGTCAGCCCCAGCATTTT
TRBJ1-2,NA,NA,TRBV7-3,CASSLGQFYGYTF,TGTGCCAGCAGCTTAGGACAGTTCTATGGCTACACCTTC
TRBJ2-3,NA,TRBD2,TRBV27,CASSLSWRGVTDTQYF,TGTGCCAGCAGTTTATCTTGGCGGGGGGTCACAGATACGCAGTATTTT
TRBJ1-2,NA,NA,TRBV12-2,CASRPLYREFGGYGYTF,TGTGCAAGTCGCCCACTATATCGGGAGTTTGGAGGCTATGGCTACACCTTC
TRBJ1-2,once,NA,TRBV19,CASQGEVGWDYGYTF,TGTGCCTCCCAAGGAGAGGTAGGATGGGACTATGGCTACACCTTC
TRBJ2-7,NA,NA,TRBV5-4,CASSLGNPYEQYF,TGTGCCAGCAGCTTGGGCAATCCTTACGAGCAGTACTTC
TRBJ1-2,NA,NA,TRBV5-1,CASSLERRDVYTF,TGCGCCAGCAGCTTGGAGCGAAGGGATGTCTACACCTTC
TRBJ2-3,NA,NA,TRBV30,CAWSVSSSDTQYF,TGTGCCTGGAGTGTGTCGAGCTCAGATACGCAGTATTTT
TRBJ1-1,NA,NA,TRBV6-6,CATHLTKNTEAFF,TGTGCCACCCACCTGACAAAGAACACTGAAGCTTTCTTT
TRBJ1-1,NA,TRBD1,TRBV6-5,CASSYSPGTGDYEAFF,TGTGCCAGCAGTTACTCGCCCGGGACAGGGGATTATGAAGCTTTCTTT
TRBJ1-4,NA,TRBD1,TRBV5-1,CASRSTGGSEKLFF,TGCGCCAGCAGATCGACAGGGGGGAGTGAAAAACTGTTTTTT
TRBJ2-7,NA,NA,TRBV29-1,CSVEDKSYEQYF,TGCAGCGTTGAGGACAAATCCTACGAGCAGTACTTC
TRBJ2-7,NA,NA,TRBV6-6,CASGRGVLYEQYF,TGTGCCAGCGGTAGAGGGGTCCTTTACGAGCAGTACTTC
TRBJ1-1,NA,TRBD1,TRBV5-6,CASSEGQGGLNTEAFF,TGTGCCAGCAGCGAAGGACAGGGAGGTTTGAACACTGAAGCTTTCTTT
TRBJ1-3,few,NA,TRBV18,CASSPPQGGNTIYF,TGTGCCAGCTCACCACCCCAGGGCGGAAACACCATATATTTT
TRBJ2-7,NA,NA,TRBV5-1,CASRRGTPYEQYF,TGCGCCAGCAGGAGGGGGACACCCTACGAGCAGTACTTC
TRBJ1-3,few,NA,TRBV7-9,CASSLDGSSGNTIYF,TGTGCCAGCAGCTTAGATGGTTCATCTGGAAACACCATATATTTT
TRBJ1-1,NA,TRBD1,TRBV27,CASSLSGTVNTEAFF,TGTGCCAGCAGTTTATCCGGGACAGTTAACACTGAAGCTTTCTTT
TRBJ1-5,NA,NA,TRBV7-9,CASSPTSGSNQPQHF,TGTGCCAGCAGCCCCACTAGTGGTAGCAATCAGCCCCAGCATTTT
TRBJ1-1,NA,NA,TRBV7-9,CASSLVGVQNTEAFF,TGTGCCAGCAGCTTAGTAGGGGTTCAGAACACTGAAGCTTTCTTT
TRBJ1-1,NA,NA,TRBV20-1,CSASRTDEAFF,TGCAGTGCTAGTAGGACAGATGAAGCTTTCTTT
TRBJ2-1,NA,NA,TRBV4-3,CASSQHTGRNNEQFF,TGCGCCAGCAGCCAACATACAGGACGCAACAATGAGCAGTTCTTC
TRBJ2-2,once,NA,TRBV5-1,CASSLQANTGELFF,TGCGCCAGCAGCTTACAGGCGAACACCGGGGAGCTGTTTTTT